This TCR beta chain was identified during a study of read filtering for tumor transcriptome and immune sequencing. From 350 to 500 ng of RNA, a library with molecular barcoded alpha/delta and beta/gamma adaptors was made. Each CDR3 protein gets one entry after TCRdb re-called the reads with MiXCR. The repertoire consists of some 120,000 distinct CDR3 sequences, with around 13% occurring once and the leading ten covering 11%. Trimming took 1 base from V and 7 from J, leaving 11 bases between them. This CDR3 region has 13 residues. From germline, CDR1 is PRHDT and CDR2 FYEKMQ (reference sequence). Sampling of bone marrow took place during active disease in every patient.

The receptor was isolated from a donor aged 40 or older with multiple myeloma. V and J are TRBV13 and TRBJ2-7; D might be TRBD2 (6 bases). Material: a population of CD138-negative cells sorted from bone marrow. CDR3 coding DNA: TGTGCCAGCAGCTTAGCGGGAGTGGAGGAGCAGTACTTC. Translated: CASSLAGVEEQYF. The complete variable domain, with remaining parts taken from reference TRBV13 and TRBJ2-7, reads AAGVIQSPRHLIKEKRETATLKCYPIPRHDTVYWYQQGPGQDPQFLISFYEKMQSDKGSIPDRFSAQQFSDYHSELNMSSLELGDSALYFCASSLAGVEEQYFGPGTRLTVT.